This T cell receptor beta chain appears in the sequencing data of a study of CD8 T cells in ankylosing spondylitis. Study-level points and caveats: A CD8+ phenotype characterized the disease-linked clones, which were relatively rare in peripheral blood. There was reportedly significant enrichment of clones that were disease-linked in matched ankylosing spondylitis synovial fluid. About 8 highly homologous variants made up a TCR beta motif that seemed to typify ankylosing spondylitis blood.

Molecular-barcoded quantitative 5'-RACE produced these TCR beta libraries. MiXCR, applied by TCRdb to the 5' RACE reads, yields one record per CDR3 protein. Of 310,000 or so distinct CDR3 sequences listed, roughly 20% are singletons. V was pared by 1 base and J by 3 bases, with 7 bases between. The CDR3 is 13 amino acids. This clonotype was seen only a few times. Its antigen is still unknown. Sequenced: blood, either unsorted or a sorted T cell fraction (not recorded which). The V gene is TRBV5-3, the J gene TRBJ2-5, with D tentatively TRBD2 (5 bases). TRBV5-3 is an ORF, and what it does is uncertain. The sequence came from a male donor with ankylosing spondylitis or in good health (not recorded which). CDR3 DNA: TGTGCCAGAAGCTTGATCGGGAAAGAGACCCAGTACTTC. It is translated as CARSLIGKETQYF.